What follows are 14 T cell receptor beta chains derived from one specimen sequenced in a study of cytomegalovirus exposure and HLA in healthy donors. Primers for the PCR totalled 60 Vbeta and 13 Jbeta. The assay was immunoSEQ multiplex PCR, and TCRdb's table has in-frame clones only and misses some. The data show 150,000 or so clones, with less than 90% seen just once and around 1.8% held by the top ten. Material for sequencing was PBMCs. Receptors originate from a woman in her late teens or twenties in good health and CMV-seronegative.

The chain joins TRBV28 to TRBJ1-2; 8 positions match TRBD1. This CDR3 has 15 residues. V lost 6 bases, J lost 4 bases, and 10 bases stayed unmatched. Germline-derived CDR1 and CDR2 are MDHEN and SYDVKM. The CDR3 sequence: CASRTPQGAPYGYTF. The DNA of the CDR3 is TGTGCCAGCAGGACCCCGCAGGGGGCCCCCTATGGCTACACCTTC.

V usage is TRBV28 and J usage is TRBJ1-2; 8 bases fit TRBD1. CDR3 length: 15 residues. Germline V gene lookup returns CDR1 MDHEN and CDR2 SYDVKM. After removal of 7 bases from V and 2 bases from J, the junction contained 9 bases not matched to a gene. The CDR3 spells CASIDLQGANYGYTF. The CDR3 coding sequence is TGTGCCAGCATTGACCTCCAGGGGGCCAACTATGGCTACACCTTC.

The V call is TRBV7-2, the J call TRBJ2-7; no clear D. CDR3 size: 14 residues. Trimming shortened V by 0 bases and J by 5 bases, and 11 bases separated the two germline ends. The germline CDR1 and CDR2 sequences are SGHTA and FQGNSA. CDR3 region: CASSLAYSGHEQYF. The CDR3 nucleotides read TGTGCCAGCAGCTTAGCCTATAGTGGTCACGAGCAGTACTTC. Complete variable domain (other parts from reference TRBV7-2 and TRBJ2-7): GAGVSQSPSNKVTEKGKDVELRCDPISGHTALYWYRQSLGQGLEFLIYFQGNSAPDKSGLPSDRFSAERTGGSVSTLTIQRTQQEDSAVYLCASSLAYSGHEQYFGPGTRLTVT.

Only one count was recorded for this clone. V usage is TRBV5-1 and J usage is TRBJ2-1; maybe TRBD2 (6 bases). From germline, CDR1 is SGHRS and CDR2 YFSETQ. The V end was cut by 1 base, the J end by 5 bases, with 13 bases between. The length of the CDR3 is 15 residues. CDR3 sequence (DNA): TGCGCCAGCAGCTTGAGATTAGCGGAACACAATGAGCAGTTCTTC. Its translation is CASSLRLAEHNEQFF. Full variable domain (remainder filled in from reference TRBV5-1 and TRBJ2-1): KAGVTQTPRYLIKTRGQQVTLSCSPISGHRSVSWYQQTPGQGLQFLFEYFSETQRNKGNFPGRFSGRQFSNSRSEMNVSTLELGDSALYLCASSLRLAEHNEQFFGPGTRLTVL.

The V and J genes are TRBV5-1 and TRBJ2-7; 7 nucleotides agree with TRBD2. V lost 0 bases and J lost 3; bases outside the gene matches: 3. CDR1 is SGHRS and CDR2 is YFSETQ in the germline V gene. The CDR3 is made up of 14 amino acids. For the CDR3, the DNA is TGCGCCAGCAGCTTGGCGTGGACTAGCTACGAGCAGTACTTC. It codes for CASSLAWTSYEQYF.

J is TRBJ2-7 and V is TRBV28; D gene ambiguous. Trimming removed 8 bases from V and 2 bases from J, with 10 bases in between. The CDR3 extends over 12 amino acids. Germline CDR1 MDHEN, CDR2 SYDVKM. Written as DNA, the CDR3 is TGTGCCAGCGCCCGCAGAACCTACGAGCAGTACTTC. Encoded protein: CASARRTYEQYF.

V gene TRBV6-1 combines with J gene TRBJ2-2; 8 nucleotides align to TRBD2. The V gene's germline CDR1 is MNHNS and CDR2 SASEGT. V lost 7 bases and J lost 8; bases outside the gene matches: 6. The CDR3 is 13 amino acids. The CDR3 region has the DNA TGTGCCAGCACCCAGAGCGGGAGTGGGGAGCTGTTTTTT. Protein: CASTQSGSGELFF.

This clone was seen only a few times. In DNA form, the CDR3 reads TGTGCCATCAGTAGTAGGACAGACACTGAAGCTTTCTTT. It codes for CAISSRTDTEAFF. This chain links TRBV10-3 with TRBJ1-1, with TRBD1 as a possible D gene (6 bases). V was clipped by 5 bases and J by 3 bases, with 10 bases between them. Germline V CDR1 and CDR2: ENHRY, SYGVKD. This CDR3 has 13 amino acids.

The chain uses TRBV12-5 and TRBJ2-5; 7 bases match TRBD1. The CDR3 covers 14 residues. V gave up 2 bases and J gave up 2 bases; unmatched junction bases: 2. Germline-derived CDR1 and CDR2 are LGHNT and FRNRAP. The CDR3 DNA is TGTGCTAGTGGTTTGACGACAGGGCAAGAGACCCAGTACTTC. This translates into CASGLTTGQETQYF.

The V gene is TRBV5-1, the J gene TRBJ2-7; 7 bases are shared with TRBD1. The CDR3 spans 16 residues. Trimming removed 5 bases from V and 3 bases from J; junction bases left unmatched: 14. CDR1 SGHRS and CDR2 YFSETQ come from the germline V gene. The CDR3 bases are TGCGCCAGCAGAATGACGTTCCGGGACAGATACTACGAGCAGTACTTC. Protein sequence: CASRMTFRDRYYEQYF.

The rearrangement links TRBV6-5 to TRBJ1-5; D unclear. V shed 4 bases and J shed 5 bases, with 9 bases lying between them. The CDR3 has 13 residues. The germline CDR1 and CDR2 sequences are MNHEY and SVGAGI. The CDR3, as DNA: TGTGCCAGCAGTTTATCAGGTGATCAGCCCCAGCATTTT. This encodes CASSLSGDQPQHF.

The genes are TRBV4-2 and TRBJ2-4; 9 nucleotides line up with TRBD2. CDR1 is LGHNA and CDR2 is YNFKEQ in the germline V gene. CDR3 size: 16 residues. The V and J ends lost 2 bases and 0 bases, in that order; junction bases with no gene match: 2. As DNA, the CDR3 is TGTGCCAGCAGCCAAACTAGCGGGCTAGCCAAAAACATTCAGTACTTC. Its translation: CASSQTSGLAKNIQYF.

This chain connects TRBV5-1 to TRBJ1-4, with TRBD1 matching over 9 bases. This CDR3 comprises 15 residues. Germline CDR1 and CDR2: SGHRS and YFSETQ. The V segment lost 4 bases and the J segment 7 bases; nucleotides outside the gene matches: 8. The CDR3 is CASSPSGTGTEKLFF. CDR3 sequence (DNA): TGCGCCAGCAGCCCGTCCGGGACAGGGACTGAAAAACTGTTTTTT.

The CDR3 reads CASSSGTRGNEQFF. CDR3 nucleotides: TGTGCCAGCAGTTCAGGGACTAGGGGTAATGAGCAGTTCTTC. V is TRBV27 and J is TRBJ2-1; 8 bases align to TRBD2. CDR1 is MNHEY and CDR2 is SMNVEV in the germline V gene (reference sequence). The V gene end was trimmed by 4 bases and the J gene end by 7 bases; junction bases not matched to a gene: 6. The CDR3 covers 14 residues.